The clone carrying this TCR beta chain was recorded a few times. Antigen: not known. The PCR employed 60 Vbeta primers together with 13 Jbeta primers. Assay used: immunoSEQ multiplex PCR; TCRdb lists only in-frame clones, some missing. The repertoire includes 90,000 to 120,000 clones, more than 60% of them detected once, and around 5.1% sits in the top ten. The V gene end was trimmed by 1 base and the J gene end by 4 bases; junction bases not matched to a gene: 2. The CDR3 sequence is 16 residues long. CDR1 is MDHEN, CDR2 SYDVKM, per germline. The sample comes from a study of cytomegalovirus exposure and HLA in healthy donors. Study-wide results and caveats: An analysis was carried out later, and it reportedly showed fewer N-insertions in an Asian-associated ancestry cluster than the approximately 670-donor mean. An analysis that was carried out later associated 15,000 to 20,000 TCR beta sequences with HLA alleles at 0.05 false discovery rate. Associated with cytomegalovirus, according to the listing, were 164 TCR beta chains. TCR association rates varied by HLA locus in a later analysis, with DRB1 highest and HLA-C lowest.

The sequencing sample was made of PBMCs. This sequence was found in a female donor in good health and CMV-seropositive. The chain has TRBV28 and TRBJ1-4, with 11 bases matching TRBD1. The CDR3 bases are TGTGCCAGCAGTTTATCGGGACAGGGGGGTAATGAAAAACTGTTTTTT. It encodes CASSLSGQGGNEKLFF.